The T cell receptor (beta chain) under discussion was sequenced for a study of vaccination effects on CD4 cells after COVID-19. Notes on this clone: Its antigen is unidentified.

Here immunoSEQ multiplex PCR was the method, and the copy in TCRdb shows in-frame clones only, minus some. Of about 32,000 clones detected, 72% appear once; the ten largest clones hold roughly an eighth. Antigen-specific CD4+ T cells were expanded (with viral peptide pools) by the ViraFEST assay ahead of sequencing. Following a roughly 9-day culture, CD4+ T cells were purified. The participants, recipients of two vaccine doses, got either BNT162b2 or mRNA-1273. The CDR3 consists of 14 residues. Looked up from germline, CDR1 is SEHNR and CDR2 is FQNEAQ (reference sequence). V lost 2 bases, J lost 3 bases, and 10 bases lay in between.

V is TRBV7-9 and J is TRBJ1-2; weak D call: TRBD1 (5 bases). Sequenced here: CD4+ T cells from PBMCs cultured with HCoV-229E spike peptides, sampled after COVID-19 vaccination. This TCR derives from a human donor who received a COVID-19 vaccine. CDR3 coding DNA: TGTGCCAGCAGCTTACAGGGAAATGACTATGGCTACACCTTC. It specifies CASSLQGNDYGYTF. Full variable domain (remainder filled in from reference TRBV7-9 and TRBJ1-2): DTGVSQNPRHKITKRGQNVTFRCDPISEHNRLYWYRQTLGQGPEFLTYFQNEAQLEKSRLLSDRFSAERPKGSFSTLEIQRTEQGDSAMYLCASSLQGNDYGYTFGSGTRLTVV.